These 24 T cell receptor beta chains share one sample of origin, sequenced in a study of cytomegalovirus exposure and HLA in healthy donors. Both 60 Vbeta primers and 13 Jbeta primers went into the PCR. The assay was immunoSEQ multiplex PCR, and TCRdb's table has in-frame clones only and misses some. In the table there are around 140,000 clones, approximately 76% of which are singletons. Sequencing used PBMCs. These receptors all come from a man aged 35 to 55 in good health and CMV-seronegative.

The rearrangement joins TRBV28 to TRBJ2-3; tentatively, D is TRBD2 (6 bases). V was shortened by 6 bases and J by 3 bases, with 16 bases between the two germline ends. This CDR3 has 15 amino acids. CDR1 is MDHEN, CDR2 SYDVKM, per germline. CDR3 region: CASRGGQGRTDTQYF. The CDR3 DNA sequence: TGTGCCAGCAGAGGAGGGCAGGGTCGAACAGATACGCAGTATTTT.

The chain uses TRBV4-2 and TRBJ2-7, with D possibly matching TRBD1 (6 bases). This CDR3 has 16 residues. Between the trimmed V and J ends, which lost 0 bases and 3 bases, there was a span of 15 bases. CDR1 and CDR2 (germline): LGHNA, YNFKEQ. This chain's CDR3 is CASSQESGRGGYEQYF. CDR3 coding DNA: TGTGCCAGCAGCCAAGAGTCGGGCAGGGGTGGCTACGAGCAGTACTTC.

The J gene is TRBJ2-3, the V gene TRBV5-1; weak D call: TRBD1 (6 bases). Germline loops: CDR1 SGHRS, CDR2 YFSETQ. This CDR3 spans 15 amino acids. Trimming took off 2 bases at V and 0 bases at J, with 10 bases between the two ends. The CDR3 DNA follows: TGCGCCAGCAGCTTACAGGGTTCTAGCACAGATACGCAGTATTTT. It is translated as CASSLQGSSTDTQYF.

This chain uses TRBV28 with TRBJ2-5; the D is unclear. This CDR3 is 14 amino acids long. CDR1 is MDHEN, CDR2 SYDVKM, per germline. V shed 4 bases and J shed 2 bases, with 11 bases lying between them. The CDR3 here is CASSSQTWQETQYF. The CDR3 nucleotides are TGTGCCAGCAGTTCTCAGACTTGGCAAGAGACCCAGTACTTC.

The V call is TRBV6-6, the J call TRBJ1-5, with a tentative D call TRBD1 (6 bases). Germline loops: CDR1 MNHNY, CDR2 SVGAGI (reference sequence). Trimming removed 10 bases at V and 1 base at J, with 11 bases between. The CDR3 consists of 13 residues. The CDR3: CATRGGSNQPQHF. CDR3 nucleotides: TGTGCCACCCGGGGGGGCAGCAATCAGCCCCAGCATTTT.

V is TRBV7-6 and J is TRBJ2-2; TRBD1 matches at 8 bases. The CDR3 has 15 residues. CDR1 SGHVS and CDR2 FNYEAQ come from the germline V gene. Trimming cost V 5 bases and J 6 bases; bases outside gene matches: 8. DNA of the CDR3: TGTGCCAGCAGCGCCCAGGGGGCGCAGTCCGGGGAGCTGTTTTTT. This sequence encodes CASSAQGAQSGELFF.

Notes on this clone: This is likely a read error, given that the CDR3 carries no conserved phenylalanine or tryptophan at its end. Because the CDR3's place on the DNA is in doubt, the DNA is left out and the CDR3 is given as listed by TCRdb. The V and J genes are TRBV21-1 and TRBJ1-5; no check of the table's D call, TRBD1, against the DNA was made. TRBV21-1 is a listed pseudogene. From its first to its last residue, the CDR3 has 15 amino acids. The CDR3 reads CASSKERAGNQPQHL.

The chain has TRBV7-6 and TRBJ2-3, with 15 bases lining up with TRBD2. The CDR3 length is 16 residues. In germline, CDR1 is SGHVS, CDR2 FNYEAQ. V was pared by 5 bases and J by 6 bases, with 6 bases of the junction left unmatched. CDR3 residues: CASSLGTSGRTDTQYF. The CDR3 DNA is TGTGCCAGCAGCCTAGGGACTAGCGGGAGGACGGATACGCAGTATTTT.

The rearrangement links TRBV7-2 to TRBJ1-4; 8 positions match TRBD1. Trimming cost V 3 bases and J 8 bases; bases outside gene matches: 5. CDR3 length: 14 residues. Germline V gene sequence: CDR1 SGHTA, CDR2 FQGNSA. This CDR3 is CASSFRQGSEKLFF. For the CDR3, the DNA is TGTGCCAGCAGCTTTAGACAGGGGAGCGAAAAACTGTTTTTT.

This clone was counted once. Here the CDR3 reads CATSRPGTSATGQYF. CDR3 nucleotide sequence: TGTGCCACCAGCAGACCCGGGACTAGTGCCACCGGGCAGTACTTC. The J gene is TRBJ2-7, the V gene TRBV15, with TRBD2 matching 8 bases. The germline V gene has CDR1 LNHNV and CDR2 YYDKDF (reference sequence). The CDR3 length is 15 residues. V lost 2 bases and J lost 9; bases outside the gene matches: 12.

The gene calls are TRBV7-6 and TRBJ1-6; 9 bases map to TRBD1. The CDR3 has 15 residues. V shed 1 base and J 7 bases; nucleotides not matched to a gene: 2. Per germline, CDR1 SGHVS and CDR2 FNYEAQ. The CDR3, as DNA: TGTGCCAGCAGCTTAGACAGGGGGCGAAATTCACCCCTCCACTTT. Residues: CASSLDRGRNSPLHF.

This CDR3 reads CASSDQGRPGNTEAFF. CDR3 in DNA: TGTGCCAGCAGTGATCAGGGTAGGCCGGGGAACACTGAAGCTTTCTTT. The V call is TRBV2, the J call TRBJ1-1; possibly TRBD1 for D (5 bases). With 3 bases removed from V and 1 base from J, the gap between germline ends came to 15 bases. CDR1 and CDR2 (germline): SNHLY, FYNNEI. The CDR3 is 16 amino acids. The full variable domain, with the rest looked up from reference TRBV2 and TRBJ1-1, is EPEVTQTPSHQVTQMGQEVILRCVPISNHLYFYWYRQILGQKVEFLVSFYNNEISEKSEIFDDQFSVERPDGSNFTLKIRSTKLEDSAMYFCASSDQGRPGNTEAFFGQGTRLTVV.

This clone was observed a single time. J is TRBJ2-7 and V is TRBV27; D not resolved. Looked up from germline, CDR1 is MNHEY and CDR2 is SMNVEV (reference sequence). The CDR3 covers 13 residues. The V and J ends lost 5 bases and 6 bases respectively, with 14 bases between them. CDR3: CASSPTYSVEQYF. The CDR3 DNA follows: TGTGCCAGCAGTCCTACATACAGTGTCGAGCAGTACTTC.

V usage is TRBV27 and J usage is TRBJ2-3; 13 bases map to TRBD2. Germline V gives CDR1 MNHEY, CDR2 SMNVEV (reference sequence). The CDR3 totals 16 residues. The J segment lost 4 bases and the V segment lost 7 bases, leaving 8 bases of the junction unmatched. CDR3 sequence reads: CASNPRLAGGSDTQYF. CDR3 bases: TGTGCCAGCAATCCTCGACTAGCGGGGGGATCAGATACGCAGTATTTT.

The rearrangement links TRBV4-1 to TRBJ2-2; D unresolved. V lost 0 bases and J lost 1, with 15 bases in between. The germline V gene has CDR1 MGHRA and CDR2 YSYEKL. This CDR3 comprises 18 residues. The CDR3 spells CASSQDLAAARNTGELFF. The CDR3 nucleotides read TGCGCCAGCAGCCAAGATCTTGCGGCAGCTCGGAACACCGGGGAGCTGTTTTTT.

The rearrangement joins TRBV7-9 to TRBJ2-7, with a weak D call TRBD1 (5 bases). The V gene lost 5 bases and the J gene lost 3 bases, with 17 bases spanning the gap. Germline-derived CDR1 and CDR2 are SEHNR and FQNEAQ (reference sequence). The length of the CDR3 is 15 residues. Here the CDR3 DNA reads TGTGCCAGCAGCCACGACAGTGACCCAAACTACGAGCAGTACTTC. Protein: CASSHDSDPNYEQYF.

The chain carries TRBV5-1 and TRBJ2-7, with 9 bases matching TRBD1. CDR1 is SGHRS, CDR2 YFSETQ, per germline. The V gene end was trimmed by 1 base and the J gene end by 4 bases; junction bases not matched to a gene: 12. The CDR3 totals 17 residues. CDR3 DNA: TGCGCCAGCAGCTTGTCAAGTCCGGGACAGGGTATGTACGAGCAGTACTTC. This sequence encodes CASSLSSPGQGMYEQYF.

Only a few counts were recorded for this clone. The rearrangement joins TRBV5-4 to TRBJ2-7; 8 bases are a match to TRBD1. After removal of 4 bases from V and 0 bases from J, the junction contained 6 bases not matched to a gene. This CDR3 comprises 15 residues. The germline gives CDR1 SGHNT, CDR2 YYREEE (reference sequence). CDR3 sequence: CASSPRTGSSYEQYF. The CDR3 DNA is TGTGCCAGCAGCCCCAGGACAGGGAGCTCCTACGAGCAGTACTTC.

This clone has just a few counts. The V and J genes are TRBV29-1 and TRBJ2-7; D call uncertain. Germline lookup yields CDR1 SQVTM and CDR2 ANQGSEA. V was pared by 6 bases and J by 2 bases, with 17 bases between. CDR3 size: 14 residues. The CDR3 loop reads CSVHWQALPYEQYF. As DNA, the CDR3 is TGCAGCGTGCATTGGCAGGCCCTTCCCTACGAGCAGTACTTC.

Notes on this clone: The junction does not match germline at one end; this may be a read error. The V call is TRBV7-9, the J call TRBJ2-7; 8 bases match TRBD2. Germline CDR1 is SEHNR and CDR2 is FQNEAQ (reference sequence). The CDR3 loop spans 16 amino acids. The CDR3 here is CSSSPPPGRAAYEQYF. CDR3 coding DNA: TGTTCCAGCAGCCCTCCTCCCGGGAGGGCTGCCTACGAGCAGTACTTC.

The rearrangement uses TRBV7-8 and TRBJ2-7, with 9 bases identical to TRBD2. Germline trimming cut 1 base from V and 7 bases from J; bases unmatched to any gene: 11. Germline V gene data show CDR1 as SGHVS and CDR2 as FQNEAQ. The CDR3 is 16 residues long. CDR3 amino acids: CASSLGASGIFWEQYF. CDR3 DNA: TGTGCCAGCAGCTTAGGGGCTAGCGGGATATTCTGGGAGCAGTACTTC.

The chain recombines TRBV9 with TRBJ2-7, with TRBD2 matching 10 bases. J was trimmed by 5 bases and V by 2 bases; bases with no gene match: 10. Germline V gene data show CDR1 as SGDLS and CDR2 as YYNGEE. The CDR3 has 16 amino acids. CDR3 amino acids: CASSVIAGGLTDEQYF. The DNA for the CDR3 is TGTGCCAGCAGCGTGATAGCGGGGGGTTTAACGGACGAGCAGTACTTC.

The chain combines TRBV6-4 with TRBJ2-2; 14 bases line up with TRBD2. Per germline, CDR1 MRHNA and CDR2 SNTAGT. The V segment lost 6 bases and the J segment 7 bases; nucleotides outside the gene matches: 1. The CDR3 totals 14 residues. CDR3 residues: CASRGLAGVGELFF. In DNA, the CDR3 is TGTGCCAGCAGGGGACTAGCGGGAGTCGGGGAGCTGTTTTTT.

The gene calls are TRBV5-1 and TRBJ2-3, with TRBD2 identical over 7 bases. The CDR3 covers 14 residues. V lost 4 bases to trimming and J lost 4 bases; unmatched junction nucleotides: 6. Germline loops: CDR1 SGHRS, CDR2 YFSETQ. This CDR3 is CASSPGLEADTQYF. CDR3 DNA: TGCGCCAGCAGCCCAGGACTAGAGGCAGATACGCAGTATTTT. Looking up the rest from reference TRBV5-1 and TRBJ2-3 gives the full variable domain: KAGVTQTPRYLIKTRGQQVTLSCSPISGHRSVSWYQQTPGQGLQFLFEYFSETQRNKGNFPGRFSGRQFSNSRSEMNVSTLELGDSALYLCASSPGLEADTQYFGPGTRLTVL.